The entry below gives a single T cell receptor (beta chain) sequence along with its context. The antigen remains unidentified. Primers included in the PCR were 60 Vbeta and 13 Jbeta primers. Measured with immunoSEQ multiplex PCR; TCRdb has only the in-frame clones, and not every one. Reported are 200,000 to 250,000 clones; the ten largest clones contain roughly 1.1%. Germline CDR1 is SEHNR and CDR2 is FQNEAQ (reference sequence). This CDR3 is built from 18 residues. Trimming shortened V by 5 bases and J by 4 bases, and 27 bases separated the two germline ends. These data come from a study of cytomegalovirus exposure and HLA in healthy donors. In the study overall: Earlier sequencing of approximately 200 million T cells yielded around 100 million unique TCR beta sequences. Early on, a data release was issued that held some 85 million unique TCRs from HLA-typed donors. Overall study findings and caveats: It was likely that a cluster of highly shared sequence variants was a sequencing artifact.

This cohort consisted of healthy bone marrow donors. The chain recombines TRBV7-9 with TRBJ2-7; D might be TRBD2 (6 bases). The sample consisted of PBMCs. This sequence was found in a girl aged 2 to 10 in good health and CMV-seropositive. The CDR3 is CASSIPPAGTVFTYEQYF. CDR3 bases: TGTGCCAGCAGCATCCCGCCGGCGGGGACTGTCTTTACTTACGAGCAGTACTTC.